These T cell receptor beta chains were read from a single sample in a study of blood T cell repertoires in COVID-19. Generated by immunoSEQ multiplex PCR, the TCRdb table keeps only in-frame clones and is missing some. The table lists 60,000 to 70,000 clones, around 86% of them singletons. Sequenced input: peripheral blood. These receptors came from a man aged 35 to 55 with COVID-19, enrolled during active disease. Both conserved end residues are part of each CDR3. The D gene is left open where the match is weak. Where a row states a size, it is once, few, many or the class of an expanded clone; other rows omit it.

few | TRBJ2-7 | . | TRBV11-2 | CASSHLKKLQYF | TGTGCCAGCAGCCACCTAAAGAAATTGCAGTACTTC
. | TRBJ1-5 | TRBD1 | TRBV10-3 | CATTGQGQNQPQHF | TGTGCCACCACCGGACAGGGCCAAAATCAGCCCCAGCATTTT
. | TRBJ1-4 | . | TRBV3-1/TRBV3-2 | CASSQDTVNEKLFF | TGTGCCAGCAGCCAAGACACGGTAAATGAAAAACTGTTTTTT
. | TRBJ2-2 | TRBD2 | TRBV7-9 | CASSSPDGTSGMNTGELFF | TGTGCCAGCAGCTCCCCTGACGGGACTAGCGGGATGAACACCGGGGAGCTGTTTTTT
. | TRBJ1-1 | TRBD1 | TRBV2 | CASRLGQQNTEAFF | TGTGCCAGCAGGCTGGGACAGCAGAACACTGAAGCTTTCTTT
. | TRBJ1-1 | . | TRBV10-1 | CASSIQLNTEAFF | TGCGCCAGCAGTATACAGCTGAACACTGAAGCTTTCTTT
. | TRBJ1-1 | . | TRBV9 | CASMEGDDKNTEAFF | TGTGCCAGCATGGAGGGTGATGACAAGAACACTGAAGCTTTCTTT
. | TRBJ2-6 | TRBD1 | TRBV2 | CASSADRAGANVLTF | TGTGCCAGCAGCGCAGACAGGGCTGGGGCCAACGTCCTGACTTTC
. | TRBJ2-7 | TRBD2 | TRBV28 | CASSWGTSGSYEQYF | TGTGCCAGCAGTTGGGGGACTAGCGGCTCCTACGAGCAGTACTTC
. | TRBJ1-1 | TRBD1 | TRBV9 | CASSVEGTGDAEAFF | TGTGCCAGCAGCGTAGAAGGGACAGGGGACGCTGAAGCTTTCTTT
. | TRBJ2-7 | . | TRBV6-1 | CASSEMKSGVFVDSYEQYF | TGTGCCAGCAGTGAAATGAAATCAGGGGTCTTCGTCGACTCCTACGAGCAGTACTTC
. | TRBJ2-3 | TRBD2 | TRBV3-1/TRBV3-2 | CASSQVSGGTDTQYF | TGTGCCAGCAGCCAAGTTAGCGGGGGGACAGATACGCAGTATTTT
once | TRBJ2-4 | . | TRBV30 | CAWSVESKNIQYF | TGTGCCTGGAGTGTAGAGTCCAAAAACATTCAGTACTTC
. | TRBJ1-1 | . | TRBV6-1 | CASSEHRHTEAFF | TGTGCCAGCAGTGAACACAGGCATACTGAAGCTTTCTTT
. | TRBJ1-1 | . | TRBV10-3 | CAISQVTTRVGEAFF | TGTGCCATCAGTCAAGTCACGACCCGGGTGGGTGAAGCTTTCTTT
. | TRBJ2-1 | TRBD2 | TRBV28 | CATEGTSTNEQFF | TGTGCCACCGAAGGGACTAGCACCAATGAGCAGTTCTTC
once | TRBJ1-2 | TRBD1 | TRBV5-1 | CASSPGQGFGYGYTF | TGCGCCAGCAGCCCGGGACAGGGGTTTGGCTATGGCTACACCTTC
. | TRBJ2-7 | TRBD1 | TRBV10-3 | CAISGFGQGSYEQYF | TGTGCCATCAGCGGTTTTGGACAGGGATCCTACGAGCAGTACTTC
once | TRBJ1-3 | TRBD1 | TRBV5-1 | CASSGTGYGTIYF | TGCGCCAGCAGCGGGACAGGATATGGCACCATATATTTT
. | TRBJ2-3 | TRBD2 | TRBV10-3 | CAISESASGADTQYF | TGTGCCATCAGTGAGTCGGCTAGCGGGGCGGATACGCAGTATTTT
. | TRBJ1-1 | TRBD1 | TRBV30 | CAWDRGVTEAFF | TGTGCCTGGGACAGGGGGGTCACTGAAGCTTTCTTT
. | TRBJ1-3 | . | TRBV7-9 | CASSPETGSGNTIYF | TGTGCCAGCAGCCCAGAGACAGGCTCTGGAAACACCATATATTTT
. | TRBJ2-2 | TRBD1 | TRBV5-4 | CASSWGQGNTGELFF | TGTGCCAGCAGCTGGGGACAGGGGAACACCGGGGAGCTGTTTTTT
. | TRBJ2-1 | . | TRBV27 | CASSFLLRDNEQFF | TGTGCCAGCAGTTTTCTCCTCCGGGACAATGAGCAGTTCTTC
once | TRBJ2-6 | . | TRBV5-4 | CASSPRPSGANVLTF | TGTGCCAGCAGCCCGAGGCCTTCTGGGGCCAACGTCCTGACTTTC
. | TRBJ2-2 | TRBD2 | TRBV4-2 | CASSQEGTIAGGTGELFF | TGTGCCAGCAGCCAAGAAGGAACGATAGCGGGGGGCACCGGGGAGCTGTTTTTT
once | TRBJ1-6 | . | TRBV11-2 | CASSLEQGRGSPLHF | TGTGCCAGCAGCTTAGAACAGGGCCGTGGGTCACCCCTCCACTTT
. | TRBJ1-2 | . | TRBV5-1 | CASSLETGPGGGYTF | TGCGCCAGCAGCTTGGAGACAGGACCGGGTGGTGGCTACACCTTC
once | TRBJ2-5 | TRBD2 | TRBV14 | CASSQLLSGGLETQYF | TGTGCCAGCAGCCAATTACTGAGCGGGGGGCTGGAGACCCAGTACTTC
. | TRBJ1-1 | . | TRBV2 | CASSVRENSNTEAFF | TGTGCCAGCAGTGTGAGGGAAAACTCGAACACTGAAGCTTTCTTT
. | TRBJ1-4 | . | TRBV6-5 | CASNFHGDEKLFF | TGTGCCAGCAACTTTCACGGAGATGAAAAACTGTTTTTT
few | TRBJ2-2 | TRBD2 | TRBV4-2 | CASRIPDASGGTGELFF | TGTGCCAGCAGGATCCCCGACGCTAGCGGGGGGACCGGGGAGCTGTTTTTT
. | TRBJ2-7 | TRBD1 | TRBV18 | CASSPRGTAEGLVDEQYF | TGTGCCAGCTCACCGCGAGGGACAGCGGAAGGGCTGGTCGACGAGCAGTACTTC
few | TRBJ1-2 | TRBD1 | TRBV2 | CASSGRQGSSYGYTF | TGTGCCAGCAGTGGGAGACAGGGTAGCTCCTATGGCTACACCTTC
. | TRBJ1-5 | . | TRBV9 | CASSASSEGTGQPQHF | TGTGCCAGCAGCGCTTCCTCGGAGGGCACCGGTCAGCCCCAGCATTTT
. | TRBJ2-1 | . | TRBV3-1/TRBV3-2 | CASSQGSAGLGSYNEQFF | TGTGCCAGCAGCCAAGGGTCCGCAGGGCTCGGTTCCTACAATGAGCAGTTCTTC
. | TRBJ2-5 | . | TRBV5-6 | CASSLLSGGQETQYF | TGTGCCAGCAGCTTGCTCTCCGGGGGCCAAGAGACCCAGTACTTC
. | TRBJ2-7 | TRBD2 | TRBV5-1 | CASSLSAGGPSEQYF | TGCGCCAGCAGCTTGTCAGCGGGGGGGCCAAGCGAGCAGTACTTC
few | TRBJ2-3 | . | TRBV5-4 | CASSSGSRIRTDTQYF | TGTGCCAGCAGTTCGGGGAGCCGAATACGCACAGATACGCAGTATTTT
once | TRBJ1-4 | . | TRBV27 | CASSLANTNEKLFF | TGTGCCAGCAGTTTGGCCAATACTAATGAAAAACTGTTTTTT
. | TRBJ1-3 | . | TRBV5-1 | CASSLVADSGNTIYF | TGCGCCAGCAGCTTGGTTGCGGACTCTGGAAACACCATATATTTT
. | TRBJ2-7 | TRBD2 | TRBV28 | CASSRGGPSSYEQYF | TGTGCCAGCAGCCGGGGGGGGCCCTCCTCCTACGAGCAGTACTTC
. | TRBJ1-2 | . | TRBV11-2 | CASTLLGHGYTF | TGTGCCAGCACTCTACTTGGGCATGGCTACACCTTC
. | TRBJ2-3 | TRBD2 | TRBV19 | CASSIDPGLAGASTDTQYF | TGTGCCAGTAGTATAGATCCAGGACTAGCGGGCGCTAGCACAGATACGCAGTATTTT